This note documents a single T cell receptor beta chain sequence. The data derive from a study of cytomegalovirus exposure and HLA in healthy donors. The repertoire was sequenced with immunoSEQ multiplex PCR; TCRdb's copy has only in-frame clones and lacks some. The sample consists of 250,000 to 350,000 clones, 87% of them appearing once. J lost 5 bases, V lost 7 bases, and 8 bases had no gene match. The CDR3 is made up of 14 amino acids. The germline CDR1 and CDR2 sequences are SQVTM and ANQGSEA. This chain links TRBV29-1 with TRBJ2-5; 12 bases map to TRBD2. The source of this sequence is a woman aged 30 to 39 in good health and CMV-seropositive. The sequencing sample was made of PBMCs. Written as DNA, the CDR3 is TGCAGCGGACGACTAGCGGGAGTGTGGGAGACCCAGTACTTC. Amino acid sequence: CSGRLAGVWETQYF.